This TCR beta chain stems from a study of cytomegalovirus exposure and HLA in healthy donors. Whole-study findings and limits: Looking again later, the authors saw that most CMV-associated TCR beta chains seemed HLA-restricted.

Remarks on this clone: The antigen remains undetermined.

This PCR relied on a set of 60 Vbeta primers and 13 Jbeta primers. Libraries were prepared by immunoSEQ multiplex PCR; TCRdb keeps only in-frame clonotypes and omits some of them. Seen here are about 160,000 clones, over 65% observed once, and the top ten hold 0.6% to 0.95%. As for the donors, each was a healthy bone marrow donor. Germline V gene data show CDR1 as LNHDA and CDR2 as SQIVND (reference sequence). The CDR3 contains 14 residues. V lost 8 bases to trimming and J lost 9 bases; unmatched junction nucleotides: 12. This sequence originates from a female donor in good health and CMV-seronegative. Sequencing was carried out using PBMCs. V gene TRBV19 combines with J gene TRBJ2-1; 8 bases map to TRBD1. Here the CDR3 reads CASRKDRVPGEQFF. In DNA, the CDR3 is TGTGCCAGTCGTAAGGACAGGGTTCCCGGTGAGCAGTTCTTC.